This TCR beta chain came from a study of immune characterization of retroperitoneal liposarcoma. The CDR3 has 15 amino acids. The germline V gene encodes CDR1 SGHTA and CDR2 FQGNSA. Losses at the gene ends were 7 bases for V and 8 bases for J; bases not matched to a gene: 11. Via MiXCR, TCRdb re-called the PCR reads, giving one row per CDR3 protein. This sample has around 11,000 distinct CDR3 sequences, with 37% found just once. V and J are TRBV7-2 and TRBJ2-4, with TRBD1 identical over 10 bases. This clonotype was obtained from a female donor with retroperitoneal liposarcoma. The sample was tumor tissue. CDR3 region: CASTTPGQGRDIQYF. The CDR3 nucleotides are TGTGCCAGCACCACCCCGGGACAGGGGAGGGACATTCAGTACTTC.